This entry is about one T cell receptor beta chain. What it binds is unknown. This entry is derived from a study of response to subunit inactivated influenza vaccine. Study-level results: The authors proposed limited new T cell recruitment per seasonal influenza vaccination.

CDR1 is SGHVS and CDR2 is FNYEAQ in the germline V gene. V lost 5 bases, J lost 4 bases, and 18 bases lay in between. The CDR3 spans 15 residues. In TCRdb, the RT-PCR reads were re-called with MiXCR into one record per CDR3 protein. The sample consists of approximately 200,000 distinct CDR3 sequences, roughly 14% of them appearing once. This specimen consisted of CD8+ T cells sorted from PBMCs, obtained 5 days after vaccination. The TCR sequence derives from a man aged 50 to 60 who received an inactivated influenza vaccine. V gene TRBV7-6 combines with J gene TRBJ2-7, with D possibly being TRBD1 (8 bases). CDR3 in amino acids: CASSPQGGASYEQYF. The DNA of the CDR3 is TGTGCCAGCAGCCCACAGGGGGGGGCGTCTTACGAGCAGTACTTC.